This TCR beta chain was observed in a study of CD8 T cells in ankylosing spondylitis. It was by quantitative 5'-RACE with molecular barcodes that TCR beta libraries were made. TCRdb ran MiXCR on the 5' RACE reads and lists one entry per CDR3 protein. This table has some 800,000 distinct CDR3 sequences, around 11% appearing once. Notes on the study in general: A motif in TCR beta, a set of under ten highly homologous variants, appeared characteristic of ankylosing spondylitis blood. Disease-linked clones bore a CD8+ phenotype and were relatively rare in peripheral blood. Significantly higher representation of disease-linked clones was reported for matched ankylosing spondylitis synovial fluid. Reactive arthritis synovial fluid and blood were previously reported to contain some motif variants.

Worth noting for this clonotype: Its specificity is unknown.

The clonotype was recovered from a male donor with ankylosing spondylitis. Material: blood, either unsorted or a sorted T cell fraction (not recorded which).

The DNA of the CDR3 is TGTGCCAGCAGCACGAGTGTTAGTTATGAGCAGTTCTTC. The encoded protein is CASSTSVSYEQFF. The V call is TRBV11-2, the J call TRBJ2-1; D ambiguous. The CDR3 has 13 residues. CDR1 and CDR2 (germline): SGHAT, FQNNGV. V lost 5 bases and J lost 8, with 13 bases in between. Complete variable domain (other parts from reference TRBV11-2 and TRBJ2-1): EAGVAQSPRYKIIEKRQSVAFWCNPISGHATLYWYQQILGQGPKLLIQFQNNGVVDDSQLPKDRFSAERLKGVDSTLKIQPAKLEDSAVYLCASSTSVSYEQFFGPGTRLTVL.